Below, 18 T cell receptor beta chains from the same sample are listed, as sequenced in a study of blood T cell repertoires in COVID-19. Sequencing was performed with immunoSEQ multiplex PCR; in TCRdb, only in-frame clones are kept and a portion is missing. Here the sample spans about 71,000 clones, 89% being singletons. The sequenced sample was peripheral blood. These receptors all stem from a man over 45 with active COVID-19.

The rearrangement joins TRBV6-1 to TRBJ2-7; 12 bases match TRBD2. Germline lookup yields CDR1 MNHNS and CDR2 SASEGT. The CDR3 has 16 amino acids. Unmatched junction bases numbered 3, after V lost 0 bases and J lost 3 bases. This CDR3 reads CASSEATSGGLYEQYF. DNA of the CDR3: TGTGCCAGCAGTGAAGCGACTAGCGGGGGCCTCTACGAGCAGTACTTC.

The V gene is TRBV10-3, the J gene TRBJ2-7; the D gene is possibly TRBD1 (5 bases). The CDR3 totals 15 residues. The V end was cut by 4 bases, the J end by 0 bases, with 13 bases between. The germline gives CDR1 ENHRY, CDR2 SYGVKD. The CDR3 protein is CAISGSTVLSYEQYF. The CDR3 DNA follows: TGTGCCATCAGTGGATCGACAGTACTCTCCTACGAGCAGTACTTC.

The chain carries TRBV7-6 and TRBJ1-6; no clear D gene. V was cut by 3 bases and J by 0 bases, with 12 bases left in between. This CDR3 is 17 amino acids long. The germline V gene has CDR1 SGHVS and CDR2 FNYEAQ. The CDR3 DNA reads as TGTGCCAGCAGCTTGAACGCGTTCCCCTCCTATAATTCACCCCTCCACTTT. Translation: CASSLNAFPSYNSPLHF.

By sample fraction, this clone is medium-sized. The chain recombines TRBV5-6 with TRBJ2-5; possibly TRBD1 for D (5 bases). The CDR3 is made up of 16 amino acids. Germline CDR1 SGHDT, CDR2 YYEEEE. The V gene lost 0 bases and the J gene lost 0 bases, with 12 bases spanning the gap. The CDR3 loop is CASSLVQGLYQETQYF. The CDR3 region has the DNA TGTGCCAGCAGCTTGGTTCAGGGTTTATACCAAGAGACCCAGTACTTC.

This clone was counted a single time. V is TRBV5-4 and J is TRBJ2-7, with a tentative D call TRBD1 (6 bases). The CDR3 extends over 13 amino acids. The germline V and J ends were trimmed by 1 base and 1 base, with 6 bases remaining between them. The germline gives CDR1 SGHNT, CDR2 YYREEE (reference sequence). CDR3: CASSLTGSYEQYF. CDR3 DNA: TGTGCCAGCAGCTTGACAGGGTCCTACGAGCAGTACTTC.

CDR3 sequence: CASTLARGSNQPQHF. The DNA for the CDR3 is TGTGCCAGCACTCTAGCCCGGGGTAGCAATCAGCCCCAGCATTTT. V usage is TRBV2 and J usage is TRBJ1-5; D not resolved. The CDR3 has 15 amino acids. Germline-derived CDR1 and CDR2 are SNHLY and FYNNEI. Trimming took off 7 bases at V and 0 bases at J, with 13 bases between the two ends.

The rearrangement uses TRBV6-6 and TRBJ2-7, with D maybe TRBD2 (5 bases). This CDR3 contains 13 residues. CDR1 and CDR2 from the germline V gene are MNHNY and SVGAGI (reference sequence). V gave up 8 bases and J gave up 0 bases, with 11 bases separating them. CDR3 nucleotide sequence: TGTGCCAGCTCCCGACTAACCTCCTACGAGCAGTACTTC. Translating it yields CASSRLTSYEQYF.

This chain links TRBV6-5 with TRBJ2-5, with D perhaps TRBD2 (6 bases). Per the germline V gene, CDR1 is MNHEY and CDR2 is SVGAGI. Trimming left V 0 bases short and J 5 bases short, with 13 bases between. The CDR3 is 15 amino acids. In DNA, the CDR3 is TGTGCCAGCAGTTACTCCCCGACTAGGGATGAGACCCAGTACTTC. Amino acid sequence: CASSYSPTRDETQYF.

This CDR3 reads CSGTFLGNTEAFF. The CDR3 DNA reads as TGCAGCGGGACATTCCTTGGGAACACTGAAGCTTTCTTT. V is TRBV29-1 and J is TRBJ1-1, with D maybe TRBD1 (5 bases). The length of the CDR3 is 13 residues. Trimming shortened V by 7 bases and J by 1 base, and 13 bases separated the two germline ends. Germline V gene lookup returns CDR1 SQVTM and CDR2 ANQGSEA.

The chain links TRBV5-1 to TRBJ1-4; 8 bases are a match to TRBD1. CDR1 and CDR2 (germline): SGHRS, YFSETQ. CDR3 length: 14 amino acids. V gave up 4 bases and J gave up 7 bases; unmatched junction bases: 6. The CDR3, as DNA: TGCGCCAGCAGCATAGGACAGGGTAGTGAAAAACTGTTTTTT. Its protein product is CASSIGQGSEKLFF.

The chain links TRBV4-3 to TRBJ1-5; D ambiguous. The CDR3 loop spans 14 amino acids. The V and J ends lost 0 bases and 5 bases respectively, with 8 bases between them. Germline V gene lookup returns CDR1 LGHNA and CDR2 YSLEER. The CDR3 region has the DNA TGCGCCAGCAGCCAAGAACTAAATTATCAGCCCCAGCATTTT. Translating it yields CASSQELNYQPQHF.

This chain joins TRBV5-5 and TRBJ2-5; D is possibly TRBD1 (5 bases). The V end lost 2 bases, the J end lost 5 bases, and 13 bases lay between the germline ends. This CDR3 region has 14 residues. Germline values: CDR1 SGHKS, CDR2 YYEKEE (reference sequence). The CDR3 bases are TGTGCCAGCAGCTTTCCAGGGATCGGGGAGACCCAGTACTTC. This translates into CASSFPGIGETQYF.

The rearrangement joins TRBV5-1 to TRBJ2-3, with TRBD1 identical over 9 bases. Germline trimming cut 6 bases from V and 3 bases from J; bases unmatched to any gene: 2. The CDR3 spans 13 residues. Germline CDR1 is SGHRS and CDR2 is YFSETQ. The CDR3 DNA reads TGCGCCAGCACGGGACAGGGAACAGATACGCAGTATTTT. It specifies CASTGQGTDTQYF.

CDR3 bases: TGTGCCACCCCTGCTGGGACAGTATACAATGAGCAGTTCTTC. It translates to CATPAGTVYNEQFF. J is TRBJ2-1 and V is TRBV13, with 7 bases identical to TRBD1. The CDR3 totals 14 residues. J was trimmed by 4 bases and V by 10 bases; bases with no gene match: 10. CDR1 is PRHDT and CDR2 is FYEKMQ in the germline V gene (reference sequence).

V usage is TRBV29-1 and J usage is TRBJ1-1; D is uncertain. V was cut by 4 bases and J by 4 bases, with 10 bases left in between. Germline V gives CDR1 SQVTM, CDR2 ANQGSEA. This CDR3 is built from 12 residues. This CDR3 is CSVGAGSTEAFF. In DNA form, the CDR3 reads TGCAGCGTTGGGGCAGGTTCCACTGAAGCTTTCTTT.

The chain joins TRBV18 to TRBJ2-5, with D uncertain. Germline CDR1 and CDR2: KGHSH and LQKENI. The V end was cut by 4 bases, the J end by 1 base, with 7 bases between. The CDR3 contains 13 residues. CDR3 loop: CASSRRSQETQYF. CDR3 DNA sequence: TGTGCCAGCTCACGGCGGAGCCAAGAGACCCAGTACTTC.

The CDR3 DNA reads TGTGCCAGCAGCTTAAGCGGGGAGTACACCGGGGAGCTGTTTTTT. Encoded protein: CASSLSGEYTGELFF. This chain joins TRBV7-9 and TRBJ2-2, with 7 positions matching TRBD2. Trimming cost V 2 bases and J 3 bases; bases outside gene matches: 3. CDR1 and CDR2 (germline): SEHNR, FQNEAQ (reference sequence). The length of the CDR3 is 15 residues.

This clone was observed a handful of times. CDR3 sequence reads: CASHRFLNTGELFF. In DNA form, the CDR3 reads TGTGCCAGTCATAGATTTCTGAACACCGGGGAGCTGTTTTTT. This rearrangement joins TRBV19 to TRBJ2-2, with no clear D. Germline CDR1 and CDR2: LNHDA and SQIVND (reference sequence). V was pared by 8 bases and J by 1 base, with 11 bases between. This CDR3 has 14 amino acids.